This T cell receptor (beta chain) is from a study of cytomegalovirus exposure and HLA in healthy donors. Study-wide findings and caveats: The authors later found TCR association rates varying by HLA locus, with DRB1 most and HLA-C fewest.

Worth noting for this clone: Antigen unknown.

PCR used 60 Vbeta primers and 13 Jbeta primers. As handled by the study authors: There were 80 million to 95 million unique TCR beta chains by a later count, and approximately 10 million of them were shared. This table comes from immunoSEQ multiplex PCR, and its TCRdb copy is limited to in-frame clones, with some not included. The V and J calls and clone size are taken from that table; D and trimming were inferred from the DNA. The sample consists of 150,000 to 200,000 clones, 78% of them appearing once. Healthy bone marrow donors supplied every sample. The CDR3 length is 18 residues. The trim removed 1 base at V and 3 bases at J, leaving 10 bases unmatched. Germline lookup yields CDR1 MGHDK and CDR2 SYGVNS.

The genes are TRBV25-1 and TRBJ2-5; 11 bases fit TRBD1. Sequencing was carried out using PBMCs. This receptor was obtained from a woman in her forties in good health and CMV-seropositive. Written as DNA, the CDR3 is TGTGCCAGCAGTGAATTGGGAGGGACAGGGGGTAGAAAAGAGACCCAGTACTTC. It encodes CASSELGGTGGRKETQYF.